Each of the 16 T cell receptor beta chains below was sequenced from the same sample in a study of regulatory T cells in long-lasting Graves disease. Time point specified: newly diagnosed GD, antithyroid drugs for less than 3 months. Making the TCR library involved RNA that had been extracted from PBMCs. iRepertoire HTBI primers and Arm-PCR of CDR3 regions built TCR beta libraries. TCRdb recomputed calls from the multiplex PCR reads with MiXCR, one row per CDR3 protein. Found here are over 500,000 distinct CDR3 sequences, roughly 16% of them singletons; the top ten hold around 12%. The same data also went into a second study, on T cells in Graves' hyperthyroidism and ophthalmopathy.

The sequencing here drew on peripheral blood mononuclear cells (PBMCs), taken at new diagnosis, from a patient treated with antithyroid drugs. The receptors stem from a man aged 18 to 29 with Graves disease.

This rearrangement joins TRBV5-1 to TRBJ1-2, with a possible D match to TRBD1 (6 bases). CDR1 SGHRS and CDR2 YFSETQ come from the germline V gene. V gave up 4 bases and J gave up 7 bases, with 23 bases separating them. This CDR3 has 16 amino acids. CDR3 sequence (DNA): TGCGCCAGCAGCCCGACAGGAATATTGGCCCTATTTGGCTACACCTTC. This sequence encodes CASSPTGILALFGYTF.

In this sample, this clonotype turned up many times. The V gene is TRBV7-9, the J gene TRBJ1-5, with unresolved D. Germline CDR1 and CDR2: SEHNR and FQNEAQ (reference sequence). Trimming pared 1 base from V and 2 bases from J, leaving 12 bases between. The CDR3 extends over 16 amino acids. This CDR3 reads CASSLGGSRGNQPQHF. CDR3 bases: TGTGCCAGCAGCTTAGGAGGGAGCCGGGGCAATCAGCCCCAGCATTTT.

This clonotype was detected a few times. The CDR3: CASTRAAFYEQYF. The CDR3 nucleotides are TGTGCCAGCACGCGGGCGGCATTCTACGAGCAGTACTTC. This rearrangement joins TRBV6-2 or TRBV6-3 to TRBJ2-7; a weak D match, TRBD2 (5 bases). CDR1 is MNHEY and CDR2 is SVGEGT in the germline V gene. The CDR3 is 13 residues long. Trimming shortened V by 7 bases and J by 3 bases, and 13 bases separated the two germline ends.

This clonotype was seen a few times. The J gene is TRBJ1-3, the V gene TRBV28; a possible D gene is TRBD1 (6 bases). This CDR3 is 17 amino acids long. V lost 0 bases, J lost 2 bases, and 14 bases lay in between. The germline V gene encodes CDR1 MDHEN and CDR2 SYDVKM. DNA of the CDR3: TGTGCCAGCAGTTTATGGGACAGTTGGGGTGCTGGAAACACCATATATTTT. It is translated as CASSLWDSWGAGNTIYF.

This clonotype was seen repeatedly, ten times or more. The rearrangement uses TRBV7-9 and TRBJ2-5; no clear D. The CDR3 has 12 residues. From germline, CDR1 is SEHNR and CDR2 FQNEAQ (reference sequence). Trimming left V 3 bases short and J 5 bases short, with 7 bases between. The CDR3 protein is CASSFGVETQYF. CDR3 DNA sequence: TGTGCCAGCAGCTTCGGAGTTGAGACCCAGTACTTC.

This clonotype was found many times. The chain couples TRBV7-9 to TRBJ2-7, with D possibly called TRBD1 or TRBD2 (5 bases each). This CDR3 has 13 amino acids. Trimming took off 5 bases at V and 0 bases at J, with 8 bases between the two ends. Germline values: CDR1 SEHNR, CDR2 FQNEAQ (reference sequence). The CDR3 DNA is TGTGCCAGCAGCGAAGGGACCTCCTACGAGCAGTACTTC. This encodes CASSEGTSYEQYF.

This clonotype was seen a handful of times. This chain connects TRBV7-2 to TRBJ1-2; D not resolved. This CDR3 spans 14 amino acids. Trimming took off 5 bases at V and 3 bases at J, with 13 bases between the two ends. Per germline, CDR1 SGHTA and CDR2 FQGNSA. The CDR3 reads CASSPRAGDYGYTF. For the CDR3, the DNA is TGTGCCAGCAGCCCTAGGGCGGGTGACTATGGCTACACCTTC.

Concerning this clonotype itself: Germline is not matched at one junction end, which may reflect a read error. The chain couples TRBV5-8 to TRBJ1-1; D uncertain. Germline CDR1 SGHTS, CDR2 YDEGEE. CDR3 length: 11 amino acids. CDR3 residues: CASSRITEASF. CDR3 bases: TGTGCCAGCAGCCGGATCACTGAAGCTTCCTTT.

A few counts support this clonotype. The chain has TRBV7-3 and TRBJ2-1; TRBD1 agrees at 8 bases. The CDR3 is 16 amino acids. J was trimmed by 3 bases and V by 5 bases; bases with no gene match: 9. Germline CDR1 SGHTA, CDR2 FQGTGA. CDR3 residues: CASSPTTGTGYNEQFF. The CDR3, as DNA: TGTGCCAGCAGCCCTACTACCGGGACAGGCTACAATGAGCAGTTCTTC.

The CDR3: CASSPGTGSETYEQYF. CDR3 in DNA: TGTGCCAGCAGTCCCGGGACAGGATCTGAAACCTACGAGCAGTACTTC. The V gene is TRBV28, the J gene TRBJ2-7; 8 bases agree with TRBD1. There are 16 residues in the CDR3. After removal of 5 bases from V and 2 bases from J, the junction contained 11 bases not matched to a gene. Germline V gene data show CDR1 as MDHEN and CDR2 as SYDVKM.

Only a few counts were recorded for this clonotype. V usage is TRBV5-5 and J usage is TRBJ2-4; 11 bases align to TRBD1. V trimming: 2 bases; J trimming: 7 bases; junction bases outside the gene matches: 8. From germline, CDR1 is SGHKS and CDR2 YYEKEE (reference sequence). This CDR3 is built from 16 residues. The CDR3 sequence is CASSFRTGGISNIQYF. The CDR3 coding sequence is TGTGCCAGCAGCTTCAGGACAGGGGGCATCAGTAACATTCAGTACTTC. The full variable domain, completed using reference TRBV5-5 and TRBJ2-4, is DAGVTQSPTHLIKTRGQQVTLRCSPISGHKSVSWYQQVLGQGPQFIFQYYEKEERGRGNFPDRFSARQFPNYSSELNVNALLLGDSALYLCASSFRTGGISNIQYFGAGTRLSVL.

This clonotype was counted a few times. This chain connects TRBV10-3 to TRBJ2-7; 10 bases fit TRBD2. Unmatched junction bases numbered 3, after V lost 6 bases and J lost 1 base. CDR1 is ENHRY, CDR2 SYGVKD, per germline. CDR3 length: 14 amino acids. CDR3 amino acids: CAIRSTSGSYEQYF. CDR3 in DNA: TGTGCCATCAGATCGACTAGCGGGTCCTACGAGCAGTACTTC.

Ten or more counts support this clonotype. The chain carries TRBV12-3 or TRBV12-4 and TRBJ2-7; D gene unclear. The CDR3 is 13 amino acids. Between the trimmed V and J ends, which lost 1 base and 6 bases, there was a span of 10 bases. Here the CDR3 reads CASSLERATEQYF. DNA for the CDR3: TGTGCCAGCAGTTTAGAAAGGGCCACCGAGCAGTACTTC.

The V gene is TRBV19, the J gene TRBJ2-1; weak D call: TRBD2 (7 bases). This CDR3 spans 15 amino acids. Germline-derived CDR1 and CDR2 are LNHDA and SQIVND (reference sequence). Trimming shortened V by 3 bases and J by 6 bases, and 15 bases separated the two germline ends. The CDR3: CASSIGGAKTNEQFF. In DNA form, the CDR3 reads TGTGCCAGTAGTATTGGGGGGGCCAAAACCAATGAGCAGTTCTTC. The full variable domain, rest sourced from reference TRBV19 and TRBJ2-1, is DGGITQSPKYLFRKEGQNVTLSCEQNLNHDAMYWYRQDPGQGLRLIYYSQIVNDFQKGDIAEGYSVSREKKESFPLTVTSAQKNPTAFYLCASSIGGAKTNEQFFGPGTRLTVL.

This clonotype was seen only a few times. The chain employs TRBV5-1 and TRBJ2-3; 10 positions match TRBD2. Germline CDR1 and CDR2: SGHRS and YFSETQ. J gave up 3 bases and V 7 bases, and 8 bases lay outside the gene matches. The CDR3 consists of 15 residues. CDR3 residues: CASAPGTSETDTQYF. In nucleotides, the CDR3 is TGCGCCAGCGCCCCCGGGACTAGCGAAACAGATACGCAGTATTTT.

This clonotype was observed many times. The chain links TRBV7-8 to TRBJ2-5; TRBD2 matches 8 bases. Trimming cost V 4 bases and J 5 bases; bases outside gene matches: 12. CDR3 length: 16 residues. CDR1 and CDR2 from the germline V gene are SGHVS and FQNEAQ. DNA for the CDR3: TGTGCCAGCAGCTCCGGTGGAGCGGGAGTCGAGGAGACCCAGTACTTC. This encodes CASSSGGAGVEETQYF.